There are a few counts of the clone carrying this TCR beta chain. This record belongs to a study of T-cell reconstitution after alpha-beta-depleted transplantation in children. Researchers prepared the TCRbeta library using unique molecular identifiers, the study reports. TCRdb independently ran MiXCR on the PCR reads; one entry per CDR3 protein. The sample holds 500,000 or so distinct CDR3 sequences, 32% seen once. The CDR3 sequence is 13 residues long. Germline CDR1 SQVTM, CDR2 ANQGSEA. Trimming cost V 7 bases and J 5 bases, with 16 bases left between them. The sequence was collected from a human donor who donated a stem cell graft to a child with aplastic anemia. This material consisted of PBMCs from the stem cell graft donor, taken from the stem cell graft. The V and J genes are TRBV29-1 and TRBJ2-3, with D possibly TRBD2 on 5 matching bases. The CDR3 here is CSGSTYEGDTQYF. The DNA for the CDR3 is TGCAGCGGATCCACATATGAGGGAGATACGCAGTATTTT.